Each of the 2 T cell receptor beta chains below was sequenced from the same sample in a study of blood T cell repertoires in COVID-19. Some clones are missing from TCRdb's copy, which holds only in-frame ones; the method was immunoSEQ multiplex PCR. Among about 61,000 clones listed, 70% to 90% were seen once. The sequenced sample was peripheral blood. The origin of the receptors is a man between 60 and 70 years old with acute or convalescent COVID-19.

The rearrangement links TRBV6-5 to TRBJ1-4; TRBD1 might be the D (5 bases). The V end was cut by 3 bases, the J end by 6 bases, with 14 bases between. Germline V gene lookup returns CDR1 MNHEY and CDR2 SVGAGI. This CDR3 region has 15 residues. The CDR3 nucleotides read TGTGCCAGCAGTTATGGACGGACGGGGGATGAAAAACTGTTTTTT. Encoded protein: CASSYGRTGDEKLFF.

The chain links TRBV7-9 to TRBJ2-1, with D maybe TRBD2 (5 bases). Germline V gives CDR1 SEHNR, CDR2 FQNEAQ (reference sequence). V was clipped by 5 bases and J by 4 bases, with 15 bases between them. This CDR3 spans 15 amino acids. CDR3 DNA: TGTGCCAGCAGCCCCCACGGGGTGGGTTACAATGAGCAGTTCTTC. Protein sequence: CASSPHGVGYNEQFF.